The clone carrying this TCR beta chain is termed medium-sized. The data stem from a study of blood T cell repertoires in COVID-19. As for the study in general: From the United States, Italy and Spain came samples of acute and convalescent COVID-19. Sources were T cells, B-cell-depleted T cells, or PBMCs; the material itself was cDNA or gDNA.

CDR1 is SGHNT, CDR2 YYREEE, per germline (reference sequence). With V trimmed by 4 bases and J by 7 bases, 10 bases remained unmatched. This CDR3 spans 15 amino acids. Authors' analysis steps: From reference gene primer amplification, estimates of nucleated cell counts were derived. Method: immunoSEQ multiplex PCR; TCRdb's copy keeps in-frame clones and lacks some. V and J calls plus clone size are reproduced from that table; the DNA served to infer D and trimming. The top ten clones hold roughly 5% of a sample with 200,000 or so clones, roughly 85% of them seen once. The TCR was taken from a woman younger than 45 with acute or convalescent COVID-19. Sequences were obtained from peripheral blood. The chain combines TRBV5-4 with TRBJ1-5; 8 nucleotides match TRBD1. The CDR3 loop is CASSADRVGGQPQHF. As DNA, the CDR3 is TGTGCCAGCAGCGCGGACAGGGTAGGGGGACAGCCCCAGCATTTT.